This T cell receptor (beta chain) comes out of a study of beta chain features in type 1 diabetes. Germline CDR1 is SGHAT and CDR2 is FQNNGV. CDR3 size: 11 residues. V was clipped by 2 bases and J by 4 bases, with 3 bases between them. The isolated RNA, all of it, was reverse transcribed, so expressed TCRB transcripts were what got sequenced. An average of about 3.6 million reads was obtained for naive, central memory and regulatory T cell samples. Only in-frame clones appear in the TCRdb table, and some are missing; sequencing was by immunoSEQ multiplex PCR. The table shows hundreds of thousands of clones, with about 10% occurring only once.

The source material was naive CD4+ T cells from blood. This TCR was recovered from a woman aged 25 to 39 in good health. The chain combines TRBV11-2 with TRBJ2-7; D is unclear. The CDR3 DNA reads as TGTGCCAGCAGCTTACATTACGAGCAGTACTTC. It yields the protein CASSLHYEQYF.